This T cell receptor delta chain was sequenced for a study of gamma-delta chains in newborns, infants, children. Study summary: Polyclonal expansion of innate γδ T cells after birth follows microbial exposure.

There are a few counts of this clone. TCRdb attributes to this sequence the protein of a much larger clone, which differs from the DNA translation at residue 12; a read error is likely, and the protein displayed is translated from the DNA. TCRdb reapplied CATT to the reads. The table records some 1,300 delta-chain clones, 1% to 1.3% of them present only once. After removal of 0 bases from V and 1 base from J, the junction contained 10 bases not matched to a gene. The CDR3 consists of 18 residues. CDR1 is GEAIGNYY and CDR2 is EKD in the germline V gene. The receptor was isolated from a child in good health. Sequencing input: blood. The chain combines TRDV2 with TRDJ1; TRDD3 aligns across 10 bases. The CDR3: CACDTVPTGGLSTDKLIF. DNA for the CDR3: TGTGCCTGTGACACCGTTCCTACTGGGGGATTGAGCACCGATAAACTCATCTTT.